This is a list of T cell receptor beta chains from one sample in a study of shared clonotypes between healthy human individuals. The protocol was immunoSEQ multiplex PCR, while the TCRdb copy is restricted to in-frame clones and leaves out a portion. The sample contains around 610,000 clones, about 95% of which appear only once. Specimen: naive CD8+ T cells sorted from blood. These receptors came from a woman aged 25 to 39 in good health. The CDR3 runs from the conserved cysteine through the conserved F or W. D genes are given only for firm matches. For some rows the clone size is stated as once, few or many, or as a class when expanded; others skip it.

d_call,j_call,clone_size,v_call,cdr3_aa,cdr3_nt
TRBD1,TRBJ2-3,NA,TRBV2,CASSERERGPTDTQYF,TGTGCCAGCAGTGAACGAGAGAGGGGGCCCACAGATACGCAGTATTTT
NA,TRBJ2-7,NA,TRBV29-1,CSVQEGYEQYF,TGCAGCGTTCAGGAGGGTTACGAGCAGTACTTC
NA,TRBJ2-3,NA,TRBV13,CASSSPGTASTDTQYF,TGTGCCAGCAGCTCGCCCGGGACGGCGAGCACAGATACGCAGTATTTT
NA,TRBJ2-1,NA,TRBV28,CASRAGTSSSYNEQFF,TGTGCCAGCAGGGCAGGGACGTCCAGCTCCTACAATGAGCAGTTCTTC
NA,TRBJ2-3,NA,TRBV28,CASSFPSLPDTQYF,TGTGCCAGCAGTTTCCCCAGCCTCCCAGATACGCAGTATTTT
TRBD2,TRBJ2-7,NA,TRBV27,CASSHTSASYEQYF,TGTGCCAGCAGTCATACTAGCGCCTCCTACGAGCAGTACTTC
NA,TRBJ1-5,once,TRBV5-6,CASSLGAQGLYQPQHF,TGTGCCAGCAGCTTAGGGGCACAGGGTCTCTATCAGCCCCAGCATTTT
TRBD1,TRBJ1-1,NA,TRBV9,CASSTGEGTEAFF,TGTGCCAGCTCGACAGGGGAGGGCACTGAAGCTTTCTTT
NA,TRBJ2-7,NA,TRBV14,CASSLGGEQYF,TGTGCCAGCAGCCTGGGCGGGGAGCAGTACTTC
NA,TRBJ2-7,NA,TRBV13,CASSPDGSYEQYF,TGTGCCAGCAGCCCAGACGGATCCTACGAGCAGTACTTC
TRBD2,TRBJ2-7,NA,TRBV7-6,CASSSELAQAYEQYF,TGTGCCAGCAGCTCCGAACTAGCGCAAGCCTACGAGCAGTACTTC
TRBD2,TRBJ2-7,NA,TRBV9,CASSVGMPGTTYEQYF,TGTGCCAGCAGCGTAGGTATGCCAGGGACTACCTACGAGCAGTACTTC
TRBD2,TRBJ2-1,once,TRBV27,CASSFTGGFDEQFF,TGTGCCAGCAGTTTCACGGGAGGTTTCGATGAGCAGTTCTTC
TRBD1,TRBJ1-3,NA,TRBV28,CASSPTGTGIGNTIYF,TGTGCCAGCAGTCCAACCGGGACAGGGATCGGAAACACCATATATTTT
TRBD2,TRBJ2-7,NA,TRBV27,CASSPGLAGGAYEQYF,TGTGCCAGCAGTCCGGGACTAGCGGGAGGAGCCTACGAGCAGTACTTC
NA,TRBJ2-7,once,TRBV28,CASNDGISYEQYF,TGTGCCAGTAACGACGGAATCTCCTACGAGCAGTACTTC
NA,TRBJ2-2,NA,TRBV28,CASSGPSSAGELFF,TGTGCCAGCTCAGGGCCGTCGTCGGCCGGGGAGCTGTTTTTT
NA,TRBJ1-1,NA,TRBV6-4,CASSYPRRMNTEAFF,TGTGCCAGCAGTTACCCCCGGAGGATGAACACTGAAGCTTTCTTT
NA,TRBJ1-2,NA,TRBV7-9,CASSLSSSSYGYTF,TGTGCCAGCAGCTTATCTAGCAGCTCCTATGGCTACACCTTC
TRBD2,TRBJ2-7,NA,TRBV13,CASSGGLAVYEQYF,TGTGCCAGCAGCGGGGGACTAGCGGTCTACGAGCAGTACTTC
TRBD1,TRBJ2-7,NA,TRBV5-1,CASSLLRGLSYEQYF,TGCGCCAGCAGCCTTCTGAGGGGGCTGTCCTACGAGCAGTACTTC
NA,TRBJ2-5,NA,TRBV9,CASSVSGDVWTQYF,TGTGCCAGCAGCGTAAGCGGCGACGTTTGGACCCAGTACTTC
TRBD2,TRBJ2-1,NA,TRBV27,CASSSGTSGYNEQFF,TGTGCCAGCAGTTCTGGGACTAGCGGGTACAATGAGCAGTTCTTC
NA,TRBJ2-5,NA,TRBV4-1,CASSTRDSRGETQYF,TGCGCCAGCAGCACTCGGGACTCCCGCGGGGAGACCCAGTACTTC
TRBD2,TRBJ2-5,NA,TRBV28,CASTLAGGPGEQYF,TGTGCCAGCACCCTAGCGGGAGGGCCGGGGGAGCAGTACTTC
NA,TRBJ1-1,NA,TRBV28,CASSQDSMNTEAFF,TGTGCCAGCAGCCAAGACAGCATGAACACTGAAGCTTTCTTT
NA,TRBJ2-7,NA,TRBV27,CASSLFGTTYEQYF,TGTGCCAGCAGTTTATTCGGGACAACCTACGAGCAGTACTTC
NA,TRBJ2-2,NA,TRBV11-2,CASSLDRPVWTGELFF,TGTGCCAGCAGCTTAGATAGGCCAGTTTGGACCGGGGAGCTGTTTTTT
TRBD1,TRBJ1-5,NA,TRBV4-1,CASSQRTGNQPQHF,TGCGCCAGCAGCCAGAGGACAGGGAATCAGCCCCAGCATTTT
NA,TRBJ1-1,few,TRBV12-5,CASGETGLNTEAFF,TGTGCTAGTGGGGAGACAGGACTGAACACTGAAGCTTTCTTT
NA,TRBJ1-1,NA,TRBV30,CAWSVQGSSEAFF,TGTGCCTGGAGTGTACAAGGTAGTTCGGAAGCTTTCTTT
NA,TRBJ2-7,NA,TRBV6-5,CASSGGGWSEQYF,TGTGCCAGCAGTGGGGGCGGTTGGTCCGAGCAGTACTTC
NA,TRBJ1-4,NA,TRBV19,CASSISDDNEKLFF,TGTGCCAGTAGTATTTCGGACGATAATGAAAAACTGTTTTTT
TRBD2,TRBJ2-7,NA,TRBV11-2,CASSLAQAGVYEQYF,TGTGCCAGCAGCTTAGCTCAAGCGGGAGTCTACGAGCAGTACTTC
TRBD1,TRBJ1-1,once,TRBV19,CASSLWDRNTEAFF,TGTGCCAGTAGTCTCTGGGACAGGAACACTGAAGCTTTCTTT
TRBD2,TRBJ2-3,NA,TRBV29-1,CSVAGGTRAEDTQYF,TGCAGCGTTGCGGGAGGGACCCGCGCAGAAGATACGCAGTATTTT
NA,TRBJ2-1,few,TRBV7-9,CASSSGIEQFF,TGTGCCAGCAGCTCCGGCATTGAGCAGTTCTTC
TRBD2,TRBJ2-1,NA,TRBV11-3,CASSPMFTSVYNEQFF,TGTGCCAGCAGCCCGATGTTCACTAGCGTATACAATGAGCAGTTCTTC
TRBD2,TRBJ2-5,NA,TRBV27,CASSLSPGGAARETQYF,TGTGCCAGCAGTTTAAGTCCGGGGGGGGCTGCGAGAGAGACCCAGTACTTC